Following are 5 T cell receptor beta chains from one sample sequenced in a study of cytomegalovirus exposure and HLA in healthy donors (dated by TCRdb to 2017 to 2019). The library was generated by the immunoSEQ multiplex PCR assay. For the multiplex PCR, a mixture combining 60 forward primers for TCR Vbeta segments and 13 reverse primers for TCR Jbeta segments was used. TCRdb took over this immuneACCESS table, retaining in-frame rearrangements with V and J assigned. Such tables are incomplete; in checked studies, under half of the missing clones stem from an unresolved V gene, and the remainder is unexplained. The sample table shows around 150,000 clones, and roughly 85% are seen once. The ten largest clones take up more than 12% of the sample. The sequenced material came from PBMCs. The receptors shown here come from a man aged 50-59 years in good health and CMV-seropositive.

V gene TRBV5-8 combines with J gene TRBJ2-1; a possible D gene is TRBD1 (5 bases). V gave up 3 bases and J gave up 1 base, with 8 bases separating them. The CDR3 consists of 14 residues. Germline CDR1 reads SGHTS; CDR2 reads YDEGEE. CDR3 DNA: TGTGCCAGCAGCTCGGACATTTCCTACAATGAGCAGTTCTTC. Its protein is CASSSDISYNEQFF.

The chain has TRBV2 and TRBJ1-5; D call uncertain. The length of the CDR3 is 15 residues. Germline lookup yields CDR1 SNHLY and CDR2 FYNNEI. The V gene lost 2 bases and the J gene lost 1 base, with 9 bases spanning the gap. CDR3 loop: CASSERESSNQPQHF. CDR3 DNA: TGTGCCAGCAGTGAACGGGAAAGCAGCAATCAGCCCCAGCATTTT.

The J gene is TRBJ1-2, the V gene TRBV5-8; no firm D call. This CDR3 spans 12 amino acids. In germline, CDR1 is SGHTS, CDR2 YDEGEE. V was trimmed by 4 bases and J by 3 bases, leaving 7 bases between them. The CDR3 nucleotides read TGTGCCAGCAGCCCGTATTACTATGGCTACACCTTC. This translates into CASSPYYYGYTF. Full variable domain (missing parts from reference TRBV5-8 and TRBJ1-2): EAGVTQSPTHLIKTRGQQATLRCSPISGHTSVYWYQQALGLGLQFLLWYDEGEERNRGNFPPRFSGRQFPNYSSELNVNALELEDSALYLCASSPYYYGYTFGSGTRLTVV.

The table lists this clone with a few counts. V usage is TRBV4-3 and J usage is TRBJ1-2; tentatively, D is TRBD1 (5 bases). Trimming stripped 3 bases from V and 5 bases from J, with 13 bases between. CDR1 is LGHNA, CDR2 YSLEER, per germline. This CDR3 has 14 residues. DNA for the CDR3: TGCGCCAGCAGCCAGACCCGGGGGGATTATGGCTACACCTTC. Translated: CASSQTRGDYGYTF.

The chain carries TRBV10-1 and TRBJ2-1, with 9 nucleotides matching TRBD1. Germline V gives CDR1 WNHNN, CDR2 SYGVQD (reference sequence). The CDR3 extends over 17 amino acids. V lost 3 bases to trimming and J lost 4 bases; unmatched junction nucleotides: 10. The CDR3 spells CASSDPMGQGLYNEQFF. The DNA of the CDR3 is TGCGCCAGCAGTGATCCTATGGGACAGGGACTTTACAATGAGCAGTTCTTC.